The present T cell receptor beta chain was sequenced within a study of blood T cell repertoires in COVID-19. The wider study: Sites across the United States, Italy and Spain contributed samples from acute and convalescent COVID-19. Nucleic acid was either cDNA or gDNA, and it came from T cells, B-cell-depleted T cells, or PBMCs.

CDR1 and CDR2 from the germline V gene are SNHLY and FYNNEI. There are 13 residues in the CDR3. Trimming removed 0 bases from V and 3 bases from J, with 6 bases in between. Source study methods: Amplification with reference gene primers provided the estimates of nucleated cell counts. Some clones are missing from TCRdb's copy, which holds only in-frame ones; the method was immunoSEQ multiplex PCR. V, J and clone size are those of that table, while D and trimming were read from the DNA. The sample shows approximately 40,000 clones, 75% to 90% of them seen only once. This TCR was recovered from a man aged 55 to 69 with acute or convalescent COVID-19. Material: peripheral blood. The rearrangement joins TRBV2 to TRBJ2-7; D not certain. CDR3 nucleotides: TGTGCCAGCAGTGAAGCCAGGTACTACGAGCAGTACTTC. It codes for CASSEARYYEQYF.